The T cell receptor (beta chain) described here comes from a study of T cell responses to AZD1222 COVID-19 vaccine. About the study: The study pooled second doses at about 4 or about 12 weeks.

Study-wide results and limits: Mostly white British, mostly female donors; authors suggested clonal diversity may be underestimated. Dominant CD4 TCR responses targeted spike regions 160-218 and 743-854. An increase in Spike-specific TCR breadth and depth was observed after two AZD1222 doses.

Measured with immunoSEQ multiplex PCR; TCRdb has only the in-frame clones, and not every one. The table lists roughly 120,000 clones, around nine tenths of them singletons. V was pared by 5 bases and J by 3 bases, with 6 bases of the junction left unmatched. The CDR3 spans 15 residues. Germline lookup yields CDR1 MDHEN and CDR2 SYDVKM. As for this clone: Its antigen is unidentified.

The chain combines TRBV28 with TRBJ2-7; 11 bases map to TRBD2. Sample: peripheral blood, taken on day 0 of AZD1222 vaccination. This receptor was taken from an adult in good health. The CDR3 region has the DNA TGTGCCAGCAGTCTTAGCGGGAGGGAAAGCTACGAGCAGTACGTC. It specifies CASSLSGRESYEQYV.